Listed here are 22 T cell receptor beta chains from one sample, sequenced in a study of shared clonotypes between healthy human individuals. Some clones are missing from TCRdb's copy, which holds only in-frame ones; the method was immunoSEQ multiplex PCR. In the table there are around 2.5 million clones, 93% of which are singletons. Sequencing used naive CD4+ T cells from PBMCs. Described subset: CD45RA+ positively selected. The receptor source for this set is a young man in good health. Some clones in this sample may be carry-over from other donors' samples.

This chain uses TRBV28 with TRBJ2-7; perhaps D is TRBD1 or TRBD2 (5 bases each). The CDR3 extends over 17 amino acids. V lost 4 bases and J 2 bases, leaving 21 bases between the germline ends. CDR1 is MDHEN, CDR2 SYDVKM, per germline. The CDR3 DNA reads as TGTGCCAGCAGTTCAACTTCCCCCCCCGGGGCCCCCTACGAGCAGTACTTC. This sequence encodes CASSSTSPPGAPYEQYF.

The genes are TRBV27 and TRBJ1-2, with unresolved D. CDR3 length: 14 amino acids. Trimming took off 5 bases at V and 5 bases at J, with 15 bases between the two ends. Looked up from germline, CDR1 is MNHEY and CDR2 is SMNVEV (reference sequence). The CDR3 bases are TGTGCCAGCAGTCCCGAGTGGGCATTTTATGGCTACACCTTC. This translates into CASSPEWAFYGYTF.

The CDR3 region is CASSQDGARAGRVSGNTIYF. CDR3 bases: TGCGCCAGCAGCCAAGATGGGGCCAGGGCCGGGAGGGTCTCTGGAAACACCATATATTTT. The J gene is TRBJ1-3, the V gene TRBV4-3; possible D gene TRBD1, 5 bases. Germline CDR1 reads LGHNA; CDR2 reads YSLEER. This CDR3 has 20 residues. Deletions cut 0 bases from V and 0 bases from J, with 21 bases between.

V usage is TRBV7-2 and J usage is TRBJ2-7; D unresolved. The CDR3 contains 16 residues. V gave up 1 base and J gave up 0 bases, with 13 bases separating them. Germline V CDR1 and CDR2: SGHTA, FQGNSA. This CDR3 is CASSLGSTGPSYEQYF. In DNA form, the CDR3 reads TGTGCCAGCAGCTTAGGTAGCACGGGCCCCTCCTACGAGCAGTACTTC. Full variable domain (missing parts from reference TRBV7-2 and TRBJ2-7): GAGVSQSPSNKVTEKGKDVELRCDPISGHTALYWYRQSLGQGLEFLIYFQGNSAPDKSGLPSDRFSAERTGGSVSTLTIQRTQQEDSAVYLCASSLGSTGPSYEQYFGPGTRLTVT.

The rearrangement joins TRBV6-5 to TRBJ2-7; no definite D call. Looked up from germline, CDR1 is MNHEY and CDR2 is SVGAGI. The CDR3 sequence is 15 residues long. The germline V and J ends were trimmed by 4 bases and 1 base, with 14 bases remaining between them. CDR3 residues: CASSSRVLSSYEQYF. In DNA form, the CDR3 reads TGTGCCAGCAGTTCGAGAGTCCTCTCATCCTACGAGCAGTACTTC.

This sequence joins TRBV15 and TRBJ2-7, with 10 bases lining up with TRBD2. The CDR3 extends over 15 amino acids. Germline CDR1 reads LNHNV; CDR2 reads YYDKDF (reference sequence). Losses at the gene ends were 0 bases for V and 7 bases for J; bases not matched to a gene: 6. This chain's CDR3 is CATSRDWASGSEQYF. CDR3 nucleotide sequence: TGTGCCACCAGCAGAGATTGGGCTAGCGGGAGTGAGCAGTACTTC.

The V and J genes are TRBV5-6 and TRBJ1-3; D is ambiguous. Germline V gives CDR1 SGHDT, CDR2 YYEEEE. This CDR3 is 15 amino acids long. Trimming cost V 0 bases and J 1 base, with 8 bases left between them. CDR3 in DNA: TGTGCCAGCAGCTTGGATAGGGAGTCTGGAAACACCATATATTTT. Translation: CASSLDRESGNTIYF.

The V gene is TRBV18, the J gene TRBJ2-3, with 11 bases fitting TRBD2. J gave up 2 bases and V 5 bases, and 3 bases lay outside the gene matches. Germline lookup yields CDR1 KGHSH and CDR2 LQKENI. This CDR3 has 15 residues. The CDR3 region is CASSEGLAVTDTQYF. The CDR3 nucleotides are TGTGCCAGCTCAGAGGGACTAGCGGTCACAGATACGCAGTATTTT.

This sequence joins TRBV11-3 and TRBJ1-1; 8 bases map to TRBD1. V was pared by 4 bases and J by 9 bases, with 4 bases of the junction left unmatched. The germline V gene has CDR1 SGHNT and CDR2 YENEEA. The CDR3 has 12 residues. This CDR3 reads CASSSGQGKAFF. The CDR3 nucleotides are TGTGCCAGCAGCTCCGGACAGGGAAAAGCTTTCTTT.

The J gene is TRBJ2-7, the V gene TRBV28; maybe TRBD1 (6 bases). Germline V gene data show CDR1 as MDHEN and CDR2 as SYDVKM. V shed 6 bases and J shed 1 base, with 31 bases lying between them. This CDR3 is built from 20 residues. The CDR3 nucleotides are TGTGCCAGCAGCCGAGGGGATACGTGGTTGGGGGCATCACTATCCTACGAGCAGTACTTC. Amino acids: CASSRGDTWLGASLSYEQYF.

The chain combines TRBV6-9 with TRBJ2-5; D is unclear. The CDR3 runs 18 residues. V gave up 4 bases and J gave up 1 base, with 22 bases separating them. Germline V gene data show CDR1 as MNHGY and CDR2 as SVAAGI. In DNA form, the CDR3 reads TGTGCCAGCAGTTCCTTCATGGGTCTCAAAGGAGCCCAAGAGACCCAGTACTTC. This encodes CASSSFMGLKGAQETQYF.

The chain combines TRBV28 with TRBJ1-4, with TRBD1 matching over 7 bases. After removal of 5 bases from V and 1 base from J, the junction contained 7 bases not matched to a gene. The CDR3 sequence is 16 residues long. Germline V CDR1 and CDR2: MDHEN, SYDVKM. Here the CDR3 reads CASSPRGGITNEKLFF. The CDR3 bases are TGTGCCAGCAGTCCCAGGGGGGGGATAACTAATGAAAAACTGTTTTTT. Drawing the rest from reference TRBV28 and TRBJ1-4, the complete variable domain is DVKVTQSSRYLVKRTGEKVFLECVQDMDHENMFWYRQDPGLGLRLIYFSYDVKMKEKGDIPEGYSVSREKKERFSLILESASTNQTSMYLCASSPRGGITNEKLFFGSGTQLSVL.

The V and J genes are TRBV6-5 and TRBJ1-4; tentative D call: TRBD1 (5 bases). V lost 6 bases and J lost 4, with 12 bases in between. CDR3 length equals 14 residues. The germline V gene encodes CDR1 MNHEY and CDR2 SVGAGI. CDR3 nucleotides: TGTGCCAGCAGGAGGGACGGACTTAATGAAAAACTGTTTTTT. It encodes CASRRDGLNEKLFF.

The sample holds one count of this clone. Distinct nucleotide sequences in the sample also encode this CDR3. The V gene is TRBV5-1, the J gene TRBJ1-1; D not certain. In germline, CDR1 is SGHRS, CDR2 YFSETQ. CDR3 size: 13 residues. The V and J ends lost 0 bases and 2 bases respectively, with 5 bases between them. CDR3 bases: TGCGCCAGCAGCTTGGCGGGAAACACTGAAGCTTTCTTT. As protein: CASSLAGNTEAFF.

The gene calls are TRBV7-2 and TRBJ2-3; tentative D call: TRBD2 (6 bases). The V end lost 6 bases, the J end lost 6 bases, and 16 bases lay between the germline ends. The CDR3 loop spans 14 amino acids. Germline assignment: CDR1 SGHTA and CDR2 FQGNSA. CDR3 nucleotide sequence: TGTGCCAGCAGACCCGGGGGTATGAGGGATACGCAGTATTTT. Protein sequence: CASRPGGMRDTQYF.

In this sample, this clone turned up a few times. The gene calls are TRBV2 and TRBJ1-2, with TRBD1 matching over 7 bases. This CDR3 is built from 14 residues. V dropped 10 bases and J dropped 8; count of bases not matched to a gene: 16. Germline assignment: CDR1 SNHLY and CDR2 FYNNEI. The CDR3 DNA follows: TGTGCCACCGAGGACAGGCACTACTATGTGGGCTACACCTTC. It yields the protein CATEDRHYYVGYTF. Combining the CDR3 with reference TRBV2 and TRBJ1-2 gives the whole variable domain EPEVTQTPSHQVTQMGQEVILRCVPISNHLYFYWYRQILGQKVEFLVSFYNNEISEKSEIFDDQFSVERPDGSNFTLKIRSTKLEDSAMYFCATEDRHYYVGYTFGSGTRLTVV.

The V and J genes are TRBV28 and TRBJ1-1, with D possibly matching TRBD1 (6 bases). This CDR3 is built from 14 residues. V was clipped by 4 bases and J by 1 base, with 10 bases between them. Germline lookup yields CDR1 MDHEN and CDR2 SYDVKM. This CDR3 is CASSYLDRNTEAFF. The CDR3 DNA reads TGTGCCAGCAGTTACTTGGACAGGAACACTGAAGCTTTCTTT.

This chain links TRBV7-2 with TRBJ2-1, with D maybe TRBD2 (6 bases). The V gene lost 0 bases and the J gene lost 5 bases, with 8 bases spanning the gap. The germline V gene has CDR1 SGHTA and CDR2 FQGNSA. The CDR3 contains 14 residues. CDR3 region: CASSLARDHNEQFF. The CDR3 DNA sequence: TGTGCCAGCAGCTTAGCGCGGGACCACAATGAGCAGTTCTTC.

This clone has only one observation. The chain employs TRBV14 and TRBJ1-2; D gene ambiguous. The germline CDR1 and CDR2 sequences are SGHDN and FVKESK. This CDR3 is 15 amino acids long. The ends were cut back, 0 bases at V and 3 bases at J, with 11 bases in the middle. CDR3 protein: CASSQDRGSHYGYTF. CDR3 in DNA: TGTGCCAGCAGCCAAGATCGAGGCAGCCACTATGGCTACACCTTC.

V and J are TRBV14 and TRBJ2-1, with 10 bases aligning to TRBD2. Germline CDR1 is SGHDN and CDR2 is FVKESK. The trim removed 4 bases at V and 0 bases at J, leaving 9 bases unmatched. CDR3 size: 18 residues. Here the CDR3 reads CASSPLGSGRSSYNEQFF. The CDR3, as DNA: TGTGCCAGCAGCCCCCTTGGTAGCGGGAGGAGCTCCTACAATGAGCAGTTCTTC.

DNA for the CDR3: TGTGCTAGTGGTGCGGACGGATCCAATCAGCCCCAGCATTTT. It translates to CASGADGSNQPQHF. The V call is TRBV12-5, the J call TRBJ1-5; no definite D call. The CDR3 is 14 residues long. The V gene lost 5 bases and the J gene lost 3 bases, with 11 bases spanning the gap. Germline assignment: CDR1 LGHNT and CDR2 FRNRAP.

This clone was recorded once. The J gene is TRBJ2-3, the V gene TRBV6-6; TRBD2 aligns across 9 bases. The CDR3 covers 16 residues. Germline loops: CDR1 MNHNY, CDR2 SVGAGI (reference sequence). V shed 6 bases, J shed 2 bases, and the junction held 9 bases outside the gene matches. The DNA for the CDR3 is TGTGCCAGCAGGGATTCCGCTAGCGGGAACACAGATACGCAGTATTTT. Encoded protein: CASRDSASGNTDTQYF.